One T cell receptor (beta chain) is described in this entry. Germline assignment: CDR1 WNHNN and CDR2 SYGVQD (reference sequence). The V and J ends lost 6 bases and 4 bases, in that order; junction bases with no gene match: 8. This CDR3 region has 16 residues. Original methodology: Cell counts per sample came from amplifying reference gene primers. The method was immunoSEQ multiplex PCR; TCRdb's version includes in-frame clones alone and lacks a portion of them. V and J calls and clone size are as listed in that table; D and trimming were resolved from the DNA. The data contain fewer than 30,000 clones, roughly 85% of them seen just once; the ten biggest clones take up around 30%. These data come from a study of blood T cell repertoires in COVID-19. Overall study: The United States, Italy and Spain supplied acute and convalescent COVID-19 samples. Sample material is recorded as cDNA or gDNA derived from T cells, B-cell-depleted T cells, or PBMCs.

The sequenced sample was peripheral blood. The origin of this receptor is a woman aged 80 or over with COVID-19, enrolled during active disease. The chain recombines TRBV10-1 with TRBJ2-1, with TRBD2 matching over 11 bases. The CDR3 DNA is TGCGCCAGCAGCGGGACTAGCGGAATCGGGTACAATGAGCAGTTCTTC. This codes for CASSGTSGIGYNEQFF.